This record looks at one T cell receptor (beta chain) sequence and its context. The target antigen is unknown. The template was total RNA from whole blood, with no T cell sorting. Germline V gene data show CDR1 as SGHTA and CDR2 as FQGNSA. The CDR3 extends over 15 amino acids. The authors ran two nested PCRs of around 15 and 10 cycles on TCRalpha and TCRbeta cDNA. TCRdb re-called the 5' RACE reads and gives one entry per CDR3 protein, without DNA. The specimen's table records over 90,000 distinct CDR3 sequences. The sample originates from a study of monozygotic twins with inflammatory bowel disease. Study-level findings and limits: No one strong IBD-associated signal or clonotype was supported.

This sequence originates from a human donor with ulcerative colitis or Crohn's disease, or a healthy co-twin of an affected twin (not recorded which). The sequencing sample was made of blood. V and J are TRBV7-2 and TRBJ2-1. The CDR3 region is CASRPSGQAYNEQFF.